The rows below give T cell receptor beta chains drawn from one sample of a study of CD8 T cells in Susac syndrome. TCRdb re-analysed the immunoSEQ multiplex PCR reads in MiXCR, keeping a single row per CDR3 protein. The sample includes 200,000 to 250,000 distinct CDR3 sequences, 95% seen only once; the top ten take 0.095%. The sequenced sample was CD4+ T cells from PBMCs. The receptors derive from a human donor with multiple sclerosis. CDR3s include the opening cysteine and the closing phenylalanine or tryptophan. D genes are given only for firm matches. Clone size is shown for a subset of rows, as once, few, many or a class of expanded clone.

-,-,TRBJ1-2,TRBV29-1,CSVEKNYGYTF,TGCAGCGTTGAAAAGAACTATGGCTACACCTTC
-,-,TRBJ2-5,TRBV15,CATSKYAQETQYF,TGTGCCACCAGCAAATACGCCCAAGAGACCCAGTACTTC
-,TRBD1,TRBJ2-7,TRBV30,CARDSSGEQYF,TGTGCCCGGGACAGTTCTGGGGAGCAGTACTTC
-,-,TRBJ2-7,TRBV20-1,CSARLLVGRGSYEQYF,TGCAGTGCTAGACTGCTGGTCGGAAGAGGCTCCTACGAGCAGTACTTC
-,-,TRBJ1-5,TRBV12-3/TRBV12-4,CASSFGASNQPQHF,TGTGCCAGCAGTTTCGGGGCTAGCAATCAGCCCCAGCATTTT
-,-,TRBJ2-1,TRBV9,CASSEEGRNEQFF,TGTGCCAGCAGCGAGGAGGGGAGGAATGAGCAGTTCTTC
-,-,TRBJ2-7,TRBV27,CASSWSGLILEQYF,TGTGCCAGCAGTTGGAGCGGTTTGATTCTCGAGCAGTACTTC
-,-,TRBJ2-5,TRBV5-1,CASSLPSGEETQYF,TGCGCCAGCAGCCTGCCGAGTGGGGAAGAGACCCAGTACTTC
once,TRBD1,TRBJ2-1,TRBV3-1,CASKKGNRGYDEQFF,TGTGCCAGCAAAAAGGGAAACAGGGGTTACGATGAGCAGTTCTTC
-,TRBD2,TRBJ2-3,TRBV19,CASGPGLAGTDTQYF,TGTGCCAGTGGACCGGGACTAGCGGGCACAGATACGCAGTATTTT
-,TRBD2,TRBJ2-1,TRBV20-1,CSATTGAGGSYNEQFF,TGCAGTGCTACCACAGGAGCGGGAGGCTCCTACAATGAGCAGTTCTTC
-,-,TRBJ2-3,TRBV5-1,CASSAGTTDTQYF,TGCGCCAGCAGCGCCGGGACCACAGATACGCAGTATTTT
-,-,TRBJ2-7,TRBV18,CASSPGQGRSYEQYF,TGTGCCAGCTCGCCCGGGCAGGGAAGGTCCTACGAGCAGTACTTC
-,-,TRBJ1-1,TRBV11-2,CASSPPGILGGEAFF,TGTGCCAGCAGCCCCCCGGGGATCCTGGGAGGTGAAGCTTTCTTT
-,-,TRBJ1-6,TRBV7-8,CASSLGRADRSPLHF,TGTGCCAGCAGCTTAGGACGGGCGGATCGTTCACCCCTCCACTTT
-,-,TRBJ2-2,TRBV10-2,CASRVGELGSGELFF,TGCGCCAGCAGGGTGGGGGAACTAGGTTCCGGGGAGCTGTTTTTT
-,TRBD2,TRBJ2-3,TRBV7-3,CASMSSGSRIIVDTQYF,TGTGCCAGCATGAGTAGCGGGAGCAGAATCATCGTCGATACGCAGTATTTT
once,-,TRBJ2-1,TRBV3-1,CASSQDMRDKQFF,TGTGCCAGCAGCCAAGACATGCGGGACAAGCAGTTCTTC
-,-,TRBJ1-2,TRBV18,CASSPRGSGYTF,TGTGCCAGCTCACCACGGGGGTCTGGCTACACCTTC
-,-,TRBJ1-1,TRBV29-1,CSVEDRGITEAFF,TGCAGCGTTGAAGACAGGGGCATCACTGAAGCTTTCTTT
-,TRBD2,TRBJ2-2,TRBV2,CASRSSGVVRTGELFF,TGTGCCAGCAGATCTAGCGGGGTAGTCAGAACCGGGGAGCTGTTTTTT
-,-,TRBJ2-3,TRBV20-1,CSVRSEGRDTQYF,TGCAGTGTCCGGTCCGAGGGTAGAGATACGCAGTATTTT
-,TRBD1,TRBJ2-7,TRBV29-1,CSVVGTVSYEQYF,TGCAGCGTTGTAGGGACAGTTTCCTACGAGCAGTACTTC
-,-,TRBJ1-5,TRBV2,CASSEGRLILGQPQHF,TGTGCCAGCAGTGAAGGGAGGCTGATTTTGGGACAGCCCCAGCATTTT
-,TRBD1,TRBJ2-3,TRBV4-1,CASSVRQGLTDTQYF,TGCGCCAGCAGCGTAAGACAGGGGCTTACAGATACGCAGTATTTT
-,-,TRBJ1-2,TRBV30,CAWSRDRFNYGYTF,TGTGCCTGGAGTAGGGACCGCTTTAACTATGGCTACACCTTC
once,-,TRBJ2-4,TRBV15,CATSRDEGRIAKNIQYF,TGTGCCACCAGCAGAGATGAGGGCAGAATAGCCAAAAACATTCAGTACTTC
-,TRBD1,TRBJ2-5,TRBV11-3,CASSRQGDQETQYF,TGTGCCAGCAGCCGACAGGGGGACCAAGAGACCCAGTACTTC
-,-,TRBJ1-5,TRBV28,CASSSTFQPQHF,TGTGCCAGCAGTTCAACATTCCAGCCCCAGCATTTT
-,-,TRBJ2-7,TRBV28,CASSSPGTEQYF,TGTGCCAGCAGTTCACCCGGGACAGAGCAGTACTTC
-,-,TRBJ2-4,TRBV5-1,CASSFRDSGNIQYF,TGCGCCAGCAGCTTCCGGGACAGCGGGAACATTCAGTACTTC
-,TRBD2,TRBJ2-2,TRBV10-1,CASSEGLAGGGGTGELFF,TGCGCCAGCAGTGAGGGACTAGCGGGAGGTGGAGGCACCGGGGAGCTGTTTTTT
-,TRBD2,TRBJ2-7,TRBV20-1,CSARYQRGTNYEQYF,TGCAGTGCTAGGTACCAACGAGGGACTAACTACGAGCAGTACTTC
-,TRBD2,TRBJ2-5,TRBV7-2,CASSLTSGIWETQYF,TGTGCCAGCAGCTTAACCAGCGGGATTTGGGAGACCCAGTACTTC
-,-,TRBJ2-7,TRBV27,CASSHQTQGEQYF,TGTGCCAGCAGCCACCAAACACAGGGCGAGCAGTACTTC
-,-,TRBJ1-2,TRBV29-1,CSVGTGRNYGYTF,TGCAGCGTGGGGACGGGACGGAACTATGGCTACACCTTC
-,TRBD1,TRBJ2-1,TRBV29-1,CSVVGARGFHNEQFF,TGCAGCGTTGTCGGGGCCAGGGGGTTCCACAATGAGCAGTTCTTC
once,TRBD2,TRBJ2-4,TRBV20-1,CSARGYSGSRDIQYF,TGCAGTGCTAGGGGATATAGCGGGAGTAGAGACATTCAGTATTTC
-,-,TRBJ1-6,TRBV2,CASTRAARNSPLHF,TGTGCCAGCACGCGGGCAGCTAGAAATTCACCCCTCCACTTT
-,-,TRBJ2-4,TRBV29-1,CSVSFRLLEAKNIQYF,TGCAGCGTTAGTTTTCGTCTTCTGGAGGCCAAAAACATTCAGTACTTC
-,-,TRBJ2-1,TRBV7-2,CASSLSNNEQFF,TGTGCCAGCAGCTTAAGTAACAATGAGCAGTTCTTC
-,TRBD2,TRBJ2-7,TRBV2,CASSVPRTSGYSYEQYF,TGTGCCAGCAGTGTACCGAGGACTAGCGGTTACTCCTACGAGCAGTACTTC
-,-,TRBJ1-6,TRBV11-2,CASSPPRPTGSPLHF,TGTGCCAGCAGCCCTCCCCGGCCCACGGGTTCACCCCTCCACTTT
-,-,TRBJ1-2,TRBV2,CASRGAVANYGYTF,TGTGCCAGCCGGGGGGCAGTAGCTAACTATGGCTACACCTTC
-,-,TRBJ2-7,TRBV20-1,CSARVNSHEQYF,TGCAGTGCTAGAGTGAACAGCCACGAGCAGTACTTC
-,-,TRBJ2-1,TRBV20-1,CSQGLGSYNEQFF,TGCAGTCAGGGACTTGGCTCCTACAATGAGCAGTTCTTC
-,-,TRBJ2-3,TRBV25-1,CASSEHTGTNTDTQYF,TGTGCCAGCAGTGAACACACCGGGACAAACACAGATACGCAGTATTTT
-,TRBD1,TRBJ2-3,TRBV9,CASSVGDRGHPDTQYF,TGTGCCAGCAGCGTAGGGGACAGGGGGCATCCAGATACGCAGTATTTT
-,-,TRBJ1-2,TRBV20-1,CSARDASANYGYTF,TGCAGTGCTAGAGATGCGAGTGCTAACTATGGCTACACCTTC
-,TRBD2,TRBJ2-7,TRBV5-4,CASSSESGSVEYEQYF,TGTGCCAGCAGCTCTGAGAGCGGGAGCGTTGAGTACGAGCAGTACTTC
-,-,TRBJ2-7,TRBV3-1,CASQGGRRQYF,TGTGCCAGTCAGGGGGGGAGGAGGCAGTACTTC
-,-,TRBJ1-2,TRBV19,CASSMQTSGTYGYTF,TGTGCCAGTAGTATGCAAACCTCAGGAACCTATGGCTACACCTTC
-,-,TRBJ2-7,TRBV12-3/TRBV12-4,CASSLAQGWHEQYF,TGTGCCAGCAGTTTAGCGCAGGGATGGCACGAGCAGTACTTC
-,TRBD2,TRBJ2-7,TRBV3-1,CASSHGLAGVYEQYF,TGTGCCAGCAGCCATGGTCTAGCGGGAGTTTACGAGCAGTACTTC